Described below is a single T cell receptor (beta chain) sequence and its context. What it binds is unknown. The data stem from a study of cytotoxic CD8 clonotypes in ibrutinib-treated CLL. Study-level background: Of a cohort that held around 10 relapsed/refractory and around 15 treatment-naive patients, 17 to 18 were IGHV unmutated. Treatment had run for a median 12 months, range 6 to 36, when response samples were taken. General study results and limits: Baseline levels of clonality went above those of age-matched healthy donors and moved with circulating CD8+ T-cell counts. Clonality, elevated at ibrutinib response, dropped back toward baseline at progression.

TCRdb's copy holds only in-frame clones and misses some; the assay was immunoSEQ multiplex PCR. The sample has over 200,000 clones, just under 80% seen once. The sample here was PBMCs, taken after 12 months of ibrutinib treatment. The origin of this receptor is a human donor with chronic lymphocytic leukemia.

CDR3 nucleotides: TGTGCCAGCAGCTTAGTGGAGACCCAGTACTTC. It translates to CASSLVETQYF. The gene calls are TRBV7-9 and TRBJ2-5; no firm D call. There are 11 residues in the CDR3. Trimming removed 1 base at V and 5 bases at J, with 2 bases between. CDR1 is SEHNR and CDR2 is FQNEAQ in the germline V gene (reference sequence).